This T cell receptor beta chain derives from a study of T cells in Graves' hyperthyroidism and ophthalmopathy. General study points: Ophthalmopathy cases were set apart from stable hyperthyroidism by a 13 V-J model.

Germline CDR1 reads LNHDA; CDR2 reads SQIVND (reference sequence). Losses at the gene ends were 3 bases for V and 3 bases for J; bases not matched to a gene: 3. There are 15 residues in the CDR3. Comments on this clonotype: As yet, its antigen is unknown.

What was amplified from RNA transcripts were TCR beta CDR3 regions. During a first-round RT-PCR of the TCR CDR3, the HTBI primer set was used. TCRdb re-analysed the multiplex PCR reads in MiXCR, keeping a single row per CDR3 protein. The sample records 600,000 to 650,000 distinct CDR3 sequences, around 21% being singletons. The source of this sequence is a man in his thirties or forties with Graves' ophthalmopathy. The sequenced material came from blood. The genes are TRBV19 and TRBJ2-1; 9 positions match TRBD1. The CDR3 DNA reads as TGTGCCAGTAGTATCGACAGGGGGTTCTACAATGAGCAGTTCTTC. Encoded protein: CASSIDRGFYNEQFF.